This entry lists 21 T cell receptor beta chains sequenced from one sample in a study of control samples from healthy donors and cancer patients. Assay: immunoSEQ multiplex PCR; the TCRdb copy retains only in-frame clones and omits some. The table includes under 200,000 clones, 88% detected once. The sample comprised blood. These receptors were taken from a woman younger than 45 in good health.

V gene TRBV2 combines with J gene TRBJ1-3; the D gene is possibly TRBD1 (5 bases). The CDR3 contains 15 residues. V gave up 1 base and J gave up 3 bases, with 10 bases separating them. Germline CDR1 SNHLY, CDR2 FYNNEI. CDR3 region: CASSEGGYDGNTIYF. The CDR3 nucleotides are TGTGCCAGCAGTGAAGGGGGGTACGATGGAAACACCATATATTTT.

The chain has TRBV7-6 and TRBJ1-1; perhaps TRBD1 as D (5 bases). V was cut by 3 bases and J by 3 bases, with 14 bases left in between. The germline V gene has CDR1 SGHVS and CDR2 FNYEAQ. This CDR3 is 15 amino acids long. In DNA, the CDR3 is TGTGCCAGCAGCTTTGGGGCAGGGTTGGACACTGAAGCTTTCTTT. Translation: CASSFGAGLDTEAFF.

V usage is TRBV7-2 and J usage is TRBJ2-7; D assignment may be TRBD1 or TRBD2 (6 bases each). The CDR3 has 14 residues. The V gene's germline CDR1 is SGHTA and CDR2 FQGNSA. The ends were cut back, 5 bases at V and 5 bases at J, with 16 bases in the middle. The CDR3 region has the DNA TGTGCCAGCAGCCACAGGGACTCAAACCACGAGCAGTACTTC. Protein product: CASSHRDSNHEQYF.

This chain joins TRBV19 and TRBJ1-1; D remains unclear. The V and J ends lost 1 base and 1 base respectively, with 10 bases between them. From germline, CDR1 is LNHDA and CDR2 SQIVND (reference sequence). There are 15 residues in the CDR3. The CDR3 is CASSIAPTANTEAFF. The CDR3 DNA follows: TGTGCCAGTAGTATAGCCCCGACTGCGAACACTGAAGCTTTCTTT.

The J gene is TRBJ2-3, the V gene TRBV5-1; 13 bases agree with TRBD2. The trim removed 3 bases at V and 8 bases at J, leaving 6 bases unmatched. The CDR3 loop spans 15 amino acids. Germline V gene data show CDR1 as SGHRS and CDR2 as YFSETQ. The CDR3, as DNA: TGCGCCAGCAGCTCCGGACTAGCGGGAGAAGGTACGCAGTATTTT. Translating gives CASSSGLAGEGTQYF.

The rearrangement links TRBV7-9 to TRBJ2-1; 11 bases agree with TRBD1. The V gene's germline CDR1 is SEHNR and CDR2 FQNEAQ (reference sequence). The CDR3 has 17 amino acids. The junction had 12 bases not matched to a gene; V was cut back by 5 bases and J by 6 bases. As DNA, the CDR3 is TGTGCCAGCAGCCCCCCGGCGAGGACAGGGGGCGTCAATGAGCAGTTCTTC. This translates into CASSPPARTGGVNEQFF.

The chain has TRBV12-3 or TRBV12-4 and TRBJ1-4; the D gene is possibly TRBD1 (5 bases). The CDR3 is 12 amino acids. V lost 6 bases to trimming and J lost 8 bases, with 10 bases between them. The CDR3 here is CASSRVDEKLFF. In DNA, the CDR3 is TGTGCCAGCAGCAGGGTTGACGAAAAACTGTTTTTT.

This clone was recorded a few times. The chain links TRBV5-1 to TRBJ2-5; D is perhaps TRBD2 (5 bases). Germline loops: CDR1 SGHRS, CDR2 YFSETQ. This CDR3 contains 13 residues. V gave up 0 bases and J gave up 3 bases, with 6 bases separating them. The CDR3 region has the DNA TGCGCCAGCAGCTTGGGAGGGAAAGAGACCCAGTACTTC. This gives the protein CASSLGGKETQYF.

The CDR3 here is CASKTGIETQYF. CDR3 bases: TGTGCCAGCAAGACAGGGATAGAGACCCAGTACTTC. The rearrangement links TRBV6-5 to TRBJ2-5; 7 bases are shared with TRBD1. The germline gives CDR1 MNHEY, CDR2 SVGAGI. The CDR3 is made up of 12 amino acids. J lost 4 bases, V lost 7 bases, and 3 bases had no gene match.

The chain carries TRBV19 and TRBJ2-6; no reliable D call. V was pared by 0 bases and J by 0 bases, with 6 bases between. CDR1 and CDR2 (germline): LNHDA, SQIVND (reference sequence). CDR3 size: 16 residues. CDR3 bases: TGTGCCAGTAGTATAGACAAGGACTCTGGGGCCAACGTCCTGACTTTC. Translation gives CASSIDKDSGANVLTF.

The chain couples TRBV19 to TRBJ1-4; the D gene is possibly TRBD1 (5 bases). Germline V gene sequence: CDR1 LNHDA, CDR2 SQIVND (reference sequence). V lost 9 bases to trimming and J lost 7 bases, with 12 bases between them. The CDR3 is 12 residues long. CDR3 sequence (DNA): TGTGCCAGCTTCAGGGCGCCTGAAAAACTGTTTTTT. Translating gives CASFRAPEKLFF. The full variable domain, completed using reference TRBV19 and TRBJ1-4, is DGGITQSPKYLFRKEGQNVTLSCEQNLNHDAMYWYRQDPGQGLRLIYYSQIVNDFQKGDIAEGYSVSREKKESFPLTVTSAQKNPTAFYLCASFRAPEKLFFGSGTQLSVL.

The CDR3 DNA sequence: TGTGCCAGCAGCTTGGCAACTAGCGGGAGTCAAAGTGGGATGGGGGAGCTGTTTTTT. The encoded protein is CASSLATSGSQSGMGELFF. The chain combines TRBV5-4 with TRBJ2-2, with 11 bases matching TRBD2. V lost 0 bases and J lost 8; bases outside the gene matches: 15. Germline values: CDR1 SGHNT, CDR2 YYREEE (reference sequence). This CDR3 region has 19 residues.

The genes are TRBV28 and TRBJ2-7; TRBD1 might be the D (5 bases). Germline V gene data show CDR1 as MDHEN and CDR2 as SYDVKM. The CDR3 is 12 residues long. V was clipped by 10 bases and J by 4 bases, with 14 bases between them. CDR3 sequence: CAISSPGYEQYF. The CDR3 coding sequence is TGTGCCATTTCGAGCCCAGGGTACGAGCAGTACTTC. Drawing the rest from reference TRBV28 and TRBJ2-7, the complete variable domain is DVKVTQSSRYLVKRTGEKVFLECVQDMDHENMFWYRQDPGLGLRLIYFSYDVKMKEKGDIPEGYSVSREKKERFSLILESASTNQTSMYLCAISSPGYEQYFGPGTRLTVT.

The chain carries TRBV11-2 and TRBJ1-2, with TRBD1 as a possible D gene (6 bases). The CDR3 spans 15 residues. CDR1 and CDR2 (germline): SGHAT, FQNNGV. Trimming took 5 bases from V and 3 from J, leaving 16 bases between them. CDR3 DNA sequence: TGTGCCAGCAGCCGGGGGGTAGGGGGGCACTATGGCTACACCTTC. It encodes CASSRGVGGHYGYTF.

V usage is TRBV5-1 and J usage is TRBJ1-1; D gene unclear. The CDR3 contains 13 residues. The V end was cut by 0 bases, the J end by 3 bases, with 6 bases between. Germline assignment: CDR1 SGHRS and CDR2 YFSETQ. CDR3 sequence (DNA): TGCGCCAGCAGCTTGGCGGGGTACACTGAAGCTTTCTTT. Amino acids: CASSLAGYTEAFF.

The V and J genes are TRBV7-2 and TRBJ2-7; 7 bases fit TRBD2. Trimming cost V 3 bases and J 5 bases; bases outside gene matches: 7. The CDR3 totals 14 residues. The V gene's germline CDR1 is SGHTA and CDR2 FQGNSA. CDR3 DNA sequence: TGTGCCAGCAGCTTGTACAGCGGGACTCACGAGCAGTACTTC. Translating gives CASSLYSGTHEQYF. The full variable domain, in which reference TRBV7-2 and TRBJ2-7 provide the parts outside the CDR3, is GAGVSQSPSNKVTEKGKDVELRCDPISGHTALYWYRQSLGQGLEFLIYFQGNSAPDKSGLPSDRFSAERTGGSVSTLTIQRTQQEDSAVYLCASSLYSGTHEQYFGPGTRLTVT.

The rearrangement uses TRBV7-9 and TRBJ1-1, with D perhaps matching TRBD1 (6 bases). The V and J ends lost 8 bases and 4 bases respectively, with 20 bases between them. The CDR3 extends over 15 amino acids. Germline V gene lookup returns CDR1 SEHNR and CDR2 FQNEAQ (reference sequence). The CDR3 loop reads CASVIGGWSGTEAFF. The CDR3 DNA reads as TGTGCCAGCGTTATAGGGGGTTGGTCGGGCACTGAAGCTTTCTTT.

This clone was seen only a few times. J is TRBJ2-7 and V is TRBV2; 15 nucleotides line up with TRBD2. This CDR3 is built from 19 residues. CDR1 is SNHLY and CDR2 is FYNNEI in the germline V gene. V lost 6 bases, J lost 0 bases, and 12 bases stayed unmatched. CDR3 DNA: TGTGCCAGCAGGGAAAAGGGGACTAGCGGGAGGAGCAGCTCCTACGAGCAGTACTTC. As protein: CASREKGTSGRSSSYEQYF. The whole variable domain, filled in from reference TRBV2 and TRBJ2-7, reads EPEVTQTPSHQVTQMGQEVILRCVPISNHLYFYWYRQILGQKVEFLVSFYNNEISEKSEIFDDQFSVERPDGSNFTLKIRSTKLEDSAMYFCASREKGTSGRSSSYEQYFGPGTRLTVT.

CDR3 amino acids: CASSENSQNSPLHF. CDR3 nucleotides: TGTGCCAGCAGTGAAAACAGCCAAAATTCACCCCTCCACTTT. This chain joins TRBV6-1 and TRBJ1-6; D not resolved. V was clipped by 2 bases and J by 7 bases, with 9 bases between them. The CDR3 spans 14 residues. From germline, CDR1 is MNHNS and CDR2 SASEGT.

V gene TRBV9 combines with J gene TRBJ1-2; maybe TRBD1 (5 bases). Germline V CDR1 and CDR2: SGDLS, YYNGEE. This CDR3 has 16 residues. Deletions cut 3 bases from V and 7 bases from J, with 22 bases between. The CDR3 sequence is CASSATVVTEQRGYTF. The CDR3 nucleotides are TGTGCCAGCAGCGCTACCGTTGTGACAGAGCAACGTGGCTACACCTTC.

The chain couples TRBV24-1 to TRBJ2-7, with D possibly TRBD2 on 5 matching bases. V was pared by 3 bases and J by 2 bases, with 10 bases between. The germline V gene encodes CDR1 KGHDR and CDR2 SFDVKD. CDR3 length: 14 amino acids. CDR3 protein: CATSDSGATYEQYF. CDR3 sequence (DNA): TGTGCCACCAGTGATAGCGGAGCTACCTACGAGCAGTACTTC.